The clone carrying this T cell receptor (beta chain) was found a few times. V lost 7 bases to trimming and J lost 4 bases, with 20 bases between them. CDR1 is LNHDA, CDR2 SQIVND, per germline (reference sequence). The CDR3 totals 16 residues. TCRdb keeps only in-frame clones here, not all; method: immunoSEQ multiplex PCR. This table holds 150,000 to 200,000 clones, around three quarters found once. The sample is drawn from a study of blood T cell repertoires in COVID-19. Background on the study: COVID-19 samples from acute and convalescent phases originated in the United States, Italy and Spain.

The sequence was collected from a woman in her forties or fifties with acute COVID-19. Sequenced sample: PBMCs or T cells enriched from blood (not recorded which). The rearrangement joins TRBV19 to TRBJ1-5; D gene uncertain. As DNA, the CDR3 is TGTGCCAGTATTGAAGCGGGGTTAGCCGAAAATCAGCCCCAGCATTTT. It specifies CASIEAGLAENQPQHF.